This TCR beta chain was recovered during a study of blood T cell repertoires in COVID-19. Whole-study context: T cells, B-cell-depleted T cells, or PBMCs provided the cDNA or gDNA that served as material.

V was clipped by 8 bases and J by 2 bases; unmatched bases: 8. CDR1 is KGHSH and CDR2 is LQKENI in the germline V gene. CDR3 length: 14 residues. Only in-frame clones appear in the TCRdb table, and some are missing; sequencing was by immunoSEQ multiplex PCR. The data contain about 480,000 clones, around 87% of them seen just once; the ten biggest clones take up around 1.9%. The sample comprised PBMCs or T cells enriched from blood (not recorded which). The origin of this receptor is a woman aged 35 to 49 who had recovered from COVID-19. This chain uses TRBV18 with TRBJ2-7; the match to TRBD1 covers 8 bases. The CDR3 loop reads CASNRDRNPYEQYF. CDR3 DNA sequence: TGTGCCAGCAACCGGGACAGGAATCCCTACGAGCAGTACTTC.